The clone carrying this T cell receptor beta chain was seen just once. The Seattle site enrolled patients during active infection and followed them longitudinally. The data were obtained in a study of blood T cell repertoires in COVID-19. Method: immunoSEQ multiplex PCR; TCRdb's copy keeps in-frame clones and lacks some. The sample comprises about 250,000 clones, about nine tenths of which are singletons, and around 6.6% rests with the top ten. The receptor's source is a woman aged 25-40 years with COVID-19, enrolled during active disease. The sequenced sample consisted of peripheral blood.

The CDR3 DNA is TGTGCCAGCAGCCTAGGACTAGCGAGCACCGGGGAGCTGTTTTTT. It specifies CASSLGLASTGELFF. The V call is TRBV9, the J call TRBJ2-2; 9 positions agree with TRBD2. CDR1 SGDLS and CDR2 YYNGEE come from the germline V gene. The V segment lost 4 bases and the J segment 4 bases; nucleotides outside the gene matches: 5. This CDR3 comprises 15 residues.